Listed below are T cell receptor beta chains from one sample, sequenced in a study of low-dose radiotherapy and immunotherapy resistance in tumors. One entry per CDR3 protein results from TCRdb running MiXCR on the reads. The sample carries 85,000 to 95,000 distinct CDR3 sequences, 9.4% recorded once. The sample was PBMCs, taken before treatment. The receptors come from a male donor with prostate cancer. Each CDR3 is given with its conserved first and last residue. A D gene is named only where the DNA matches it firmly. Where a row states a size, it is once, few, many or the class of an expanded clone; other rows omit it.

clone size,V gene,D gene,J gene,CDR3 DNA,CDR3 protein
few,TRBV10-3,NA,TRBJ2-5,TGTGCCATCAGTGCGAATCAAGAGACCCAGTACTTC,CAISANQETQYF
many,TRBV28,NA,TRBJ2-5,TGTGCCATCCAGAACGGGGCGAGTTTCCAAGAGACCCAGTACTTC,CAIQNGASFQETQYF
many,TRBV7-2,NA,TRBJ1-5,TGTGCCAGCAGCCTGTATTCTCAGCCCCAGCATTTT,CASSLYSQPQHF
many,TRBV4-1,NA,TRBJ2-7,TGCGCCAGCAGCCAAGATCGAATGACAGGACTGACAGGCTCCGAGCAGTACTTC,CASSQDRMTGLTGSEQYF
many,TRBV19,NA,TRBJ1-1,TGTGCCAGTAGTTTAGGGGGAATGAACACTGAAGCTTTCTTT,CASSLGGMNTEAFF
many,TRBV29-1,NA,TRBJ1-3,TGCAGCGTAGGGGCCCTCTCTGGAAACACCATATATTTT,CSVGALSGNTIYF
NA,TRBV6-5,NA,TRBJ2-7,TGTGCCAGCAGTTACTCCTATACACCCTCATCCTACGAGCAGTACTTC,CASSYSYTPSSYEQYF
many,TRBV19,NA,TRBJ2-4,TGTGCCAGTAGTCTCCCGGGACTGGGAAAAAACATTCAGTACTTC,CASSLPGLGKNIQYF
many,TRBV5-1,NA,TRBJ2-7,TGTGCCAGCAGCTTAGAGGGGACGGGTGCCTACGAGCAGTACTTC,CASSLEGTGAYEQYF
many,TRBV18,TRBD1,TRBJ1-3,TGTGCCAGCTCACCGAGAGCTCGGGACAGGGTATCTACTGGAAACACCATATATTTT,CASSPRARDRVSTGNTIYF
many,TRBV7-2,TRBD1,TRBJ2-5,TGTGCCAGCAGCTTAGCGTGGGACAGGGTCGAGACCCAGTACTTC,CASSLAWDRVETQYF
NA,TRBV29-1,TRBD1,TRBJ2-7,TGCAGCGTGGAGGGACAGGGCAACGAGCAGTACTTC,CSVEGQGNEQYF
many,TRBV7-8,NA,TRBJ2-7,TGTGCCAGCAGCCCCCACCGCCAAAGGGGGTCTTACGAGCAGTACTTC,CASSPHRQRGSYEQYF